The source of this TCR beta chain is a study of blood T cell repertoires in COVID-19 (dated by TCRdb to the early 2020s). With regard to the full study: Samples covering the acute and convalescent phases of COVID-19 were provided by collaborators in the United States, Italy and Spain. The material from the prospective study consisted of cDNA or gDNA derived from T cells, B-cell-depleted T cells, or PBMCs. The dataset comprised deeply sampled blood TCRbeta repertoires from subjects exposed to, actively infected with, or recovered from COVID-19. The repertoires were made available in a free public database intended to serve as a resource for research on the immune response to SARS-CoV-2. The samples were drawn from two sources: the first 160 participants of the ongoing ImmuneRACE study, and over 950 subjects contributed by 6 global collaborators. The sample metadata nearly always contained a de-identified subject ID, COVID-19 status, age in years and sex. Where HLA class I and class II types were available, the types were taken from metadata supplied by the sample provider, not from assay-based typing. The paper's findings and limits, for the study overall: Clinical and demographic metadata were provided uncurated, with the amount varying by source and participant.

TCRbeta CDR3 regions were amplified from genomic DNA by means of the immunoSEQ Assay, a bias-controlled multiplex PCR. As for the original processing: Within the assay, amplification of reference gene primers was used to estimate how many nucleated cells each sample contained. To quantify the absolute abundance of each unique TCRbeta CDR3 rearrangement, sequence reads were collapsed and filtered. For each sample, productive Simpson clonality was calculated by taking the square root of Simpson's diversity index across productive rearrangements. Entries here come from immuneACCESS through TCRdb and include only in-frame sequences with V and J called. Some clones fail to appear in such tables; in the studies checked, an unresolved V gene covers under half of the shortfall, and the cause of the remainder is unknown. D and trimming come from the DNA, and the V and J calls and clone size come from that table. The sample records 150,000 to 200,000 clones, 92% of which are singletons. The biggest ten clones account for approximately 4.8% of the sample.

After removal of 3 bases from V and 4 bases from J, the junction retains 5 bases not matched to a gene. CDR1 KGHDR and CDR2 SFDVKD were looked up in the germline V gene. From its cysteine to its phenylalanine, the CDR3 spans 15 amino acids. The entry retains the CDR3 DNA only, 45 bases that are in frame from base 1. With regard to this clone: It has no known antigen specificity. Nothing much larger sits one base from this clone, and base qualities are not available.

In Seattle, one collaborating source enrolled patients while the infection was active and tracked those patients longitudinally over the course of disease. The collaborating institutions used their own protocols to collect whole blood in K2EDTA tubes. Collaborator samples were shipped for TCRbeta analysis as frozen whole blood, isolated PBMCs, or DNA extracted from either sample type. The receptor's source is a man younger than 40 with COVID-19, enrolled during active disease. What was sequenced was peripheral blood. The V and J segments used are TRBV24-1 and TRBJ2-3, with TRBD1 matching 8 junction bases. The DNA sequence is as follows: TGTGCCACCAGTGATCCGTCAGGGGGCGCAGATACGCAGTATTTT. Translated, this is CATSDPSGGADTQYF.